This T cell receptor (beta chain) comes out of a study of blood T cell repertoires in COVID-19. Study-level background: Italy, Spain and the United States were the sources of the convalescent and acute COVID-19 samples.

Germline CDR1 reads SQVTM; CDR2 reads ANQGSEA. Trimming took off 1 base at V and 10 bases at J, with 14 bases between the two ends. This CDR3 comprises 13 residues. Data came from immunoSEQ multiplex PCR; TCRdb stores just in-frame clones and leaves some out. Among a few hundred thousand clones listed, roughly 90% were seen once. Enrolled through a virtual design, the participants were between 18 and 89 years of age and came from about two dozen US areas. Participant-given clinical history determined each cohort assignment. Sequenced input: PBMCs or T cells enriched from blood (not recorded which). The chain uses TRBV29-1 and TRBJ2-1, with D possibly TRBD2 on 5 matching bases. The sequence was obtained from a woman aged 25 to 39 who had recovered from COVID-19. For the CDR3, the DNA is TGCAGCGTTGAAGTGGAGGCAGGCAGCGAGCAGTTCTTC. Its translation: CSVEVEAGSEQFF.